This T cell receptor (beta chain) was sequenced in a study of response to subunit inactivated influenza vaccine. Study conclusions and caveats: That few new T cells are recruited by each seasonal influenza vaccination was the authors' suggestion.

To note about this clonotype: Its antigen is currently unknown.

V gave up 2 bases and J gave up 1 base, with 15 bases separating them. The CDR3 has 16 amino acids. Germline CDR1 SGHKS, CDR2 YYEKEE (reference sequence). In TCRdb, the RT-PCR reads were re-called with MiXCR into one record per CDR3 protein. This table has hundreds of thousands of distinct CDR3 sequences, 25% appearing once. This chain links TRBV5-5 with TRBJ1-1; D remains ambiguous. The specimen was CD4+ T cells sorted from PBMCs, collected approximately 5 days after vaccination. The sequence was collected from a man aged 45-60 years who received an inactivated influenza vaccine. CDR3 in DNA: TGTGCCAGCAGCTTTACTTGGAATAGGGAGAACACTGAAGCTTTCTTT. It translates to CASSFTWNRENTEAFF.